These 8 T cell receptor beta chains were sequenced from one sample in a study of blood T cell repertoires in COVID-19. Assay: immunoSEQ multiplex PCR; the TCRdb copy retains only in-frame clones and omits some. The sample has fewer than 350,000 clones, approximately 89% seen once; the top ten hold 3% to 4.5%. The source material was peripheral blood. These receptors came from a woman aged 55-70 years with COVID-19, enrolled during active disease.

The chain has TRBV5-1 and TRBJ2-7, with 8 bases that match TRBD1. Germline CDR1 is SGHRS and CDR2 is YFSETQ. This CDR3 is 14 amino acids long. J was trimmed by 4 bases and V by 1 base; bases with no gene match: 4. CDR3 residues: CASSLNRGSYEQYF. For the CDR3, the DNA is TGCGCCAGCAGCTTGAACAGGGGGTCTTACGAGCAGTACTTC.

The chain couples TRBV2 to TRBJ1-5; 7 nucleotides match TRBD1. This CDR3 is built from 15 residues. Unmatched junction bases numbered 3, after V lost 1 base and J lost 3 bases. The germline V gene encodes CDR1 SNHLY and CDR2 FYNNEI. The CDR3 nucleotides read TGTGCCAGCAGTGAAGTAGGGGGCGTCAATCAGCCCCAGCATTTT. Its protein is CASSEVGGVNQPQHF.

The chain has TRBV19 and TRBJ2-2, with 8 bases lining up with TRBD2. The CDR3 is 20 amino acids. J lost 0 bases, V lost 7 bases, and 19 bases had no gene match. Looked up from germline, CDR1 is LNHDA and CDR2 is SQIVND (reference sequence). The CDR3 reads CASTPGMSSGGRSNTGELFF. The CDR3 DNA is TGTGCCAGTACCCCGGGCATGTCCAGCGGGGGCCGTTCGAACACCGGGGAGCTGTTTTTT.

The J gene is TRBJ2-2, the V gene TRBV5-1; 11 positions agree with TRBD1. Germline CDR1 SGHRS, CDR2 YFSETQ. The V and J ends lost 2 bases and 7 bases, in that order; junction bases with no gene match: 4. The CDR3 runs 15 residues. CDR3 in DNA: TGCGCCAGCAGCTTCGGGACAGGGGGACGCGGGGAGCTGTTTTTT. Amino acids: CASSFGTGGRGELFF.

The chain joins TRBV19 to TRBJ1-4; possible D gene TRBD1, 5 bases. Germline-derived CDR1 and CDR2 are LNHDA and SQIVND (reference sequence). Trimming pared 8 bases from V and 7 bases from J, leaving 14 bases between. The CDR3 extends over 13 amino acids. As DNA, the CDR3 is TGTGCCAGTGCAGGGAATGTGGGTGAAAAACTGTTTTTT. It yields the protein CASAGNVGEKLFF.

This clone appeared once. The CDR3 spells CASSIQAGGRYEQYF. CDR3 DNA: TGTGCCAGTAGTATACAAGCGGGGGGCAGATACGAGCAGTACTTC. The V call is TRBV19, the J call TRBJ2-7; 9 bases match TRBD2. The V gene end was trimmed by 2 bases and the J gene end by 4 bases; junction bases not matched to a gene: 6. Per the germline V gene, CDR1 is LNHDA and CDR2 is SQIVND (reference sequence). This CDR3 has 15 amino acids.

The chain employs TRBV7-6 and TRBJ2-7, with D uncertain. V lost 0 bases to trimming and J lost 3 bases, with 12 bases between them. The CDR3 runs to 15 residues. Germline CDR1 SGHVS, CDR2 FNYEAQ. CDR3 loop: CASSLAVGRGYEQYF. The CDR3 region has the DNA TGTGCCAGCAGCTTAGCGGTCGGTCGAGGCTACGAGCAGTACTTC.

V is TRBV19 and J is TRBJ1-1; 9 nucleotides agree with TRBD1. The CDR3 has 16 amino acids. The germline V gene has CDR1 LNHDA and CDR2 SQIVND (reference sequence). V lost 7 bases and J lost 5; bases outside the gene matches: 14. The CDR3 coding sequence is TGTGCCAGTAACCCTGGGACAGGGAGGATGGATACTGAAGCTTTCTTT. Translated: CASNPGTGRMDTEAFF.